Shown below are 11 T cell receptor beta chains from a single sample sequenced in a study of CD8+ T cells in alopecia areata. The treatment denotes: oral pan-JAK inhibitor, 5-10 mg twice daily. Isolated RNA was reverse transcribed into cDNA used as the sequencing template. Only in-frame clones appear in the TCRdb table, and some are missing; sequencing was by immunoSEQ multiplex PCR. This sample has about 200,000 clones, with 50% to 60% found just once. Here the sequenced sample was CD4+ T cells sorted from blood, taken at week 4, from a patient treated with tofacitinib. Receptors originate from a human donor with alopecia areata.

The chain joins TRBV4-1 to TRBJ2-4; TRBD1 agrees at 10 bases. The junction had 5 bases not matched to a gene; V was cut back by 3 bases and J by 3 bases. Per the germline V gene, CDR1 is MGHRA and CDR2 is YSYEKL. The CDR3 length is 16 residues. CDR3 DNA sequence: TGCGCCAGCAGCCAGGGGACAGGGGCTCTCAAAAACATTCAGTACTTC. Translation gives CASSQGTGALKNIQYF.

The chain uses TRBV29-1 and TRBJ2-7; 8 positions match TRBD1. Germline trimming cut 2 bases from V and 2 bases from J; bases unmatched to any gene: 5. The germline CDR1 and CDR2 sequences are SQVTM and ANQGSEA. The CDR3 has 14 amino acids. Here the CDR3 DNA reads TGCAGCGTTGAACAGGGGGCGGTCCCCTACGAGCAGTACTTC. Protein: CSVEQGAVPYEQYF.

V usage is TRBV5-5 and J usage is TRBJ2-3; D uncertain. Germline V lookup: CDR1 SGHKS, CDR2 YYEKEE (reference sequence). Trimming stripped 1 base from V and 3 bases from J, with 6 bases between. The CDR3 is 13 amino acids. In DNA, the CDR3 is TGTGCCAGCAGCTTGCGACCAACAGATACGCAGTATTTT. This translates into CASSLRPTDTQYF.

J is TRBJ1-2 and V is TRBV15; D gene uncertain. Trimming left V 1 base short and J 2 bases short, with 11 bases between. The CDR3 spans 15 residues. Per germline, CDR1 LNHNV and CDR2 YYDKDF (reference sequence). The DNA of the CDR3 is TGTGCCACCAGCAGAGCTCGACTGACGAACTATGGCTACACCTTC. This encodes CATSRARLTNYGYTF.

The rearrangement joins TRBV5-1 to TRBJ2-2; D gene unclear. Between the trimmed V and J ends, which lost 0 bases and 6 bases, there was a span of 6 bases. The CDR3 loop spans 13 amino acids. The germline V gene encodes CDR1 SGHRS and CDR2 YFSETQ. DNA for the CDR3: TGCGCCAGCAGCTTGGAAGGCGCCGGGGAGCTGTTTTTT. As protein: CASSLEGAGELFF.

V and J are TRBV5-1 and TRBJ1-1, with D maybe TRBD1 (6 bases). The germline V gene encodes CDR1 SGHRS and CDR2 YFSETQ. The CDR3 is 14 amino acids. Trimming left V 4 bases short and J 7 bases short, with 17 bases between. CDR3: CASSVTGVGDEAFF. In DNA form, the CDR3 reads TGCGCCAGCAGCGTGACAGGCGTTGGGGATGAAGCTTTCTTT.

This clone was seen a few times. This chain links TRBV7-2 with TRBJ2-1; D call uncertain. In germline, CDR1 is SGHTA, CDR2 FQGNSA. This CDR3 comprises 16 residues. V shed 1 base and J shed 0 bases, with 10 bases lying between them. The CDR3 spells CASSLVDGFSYNEQFF. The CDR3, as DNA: TGTGCCAGCAGCTTAGTTGACGGATTCTCCTACAATGAGCAGTTCTTC.

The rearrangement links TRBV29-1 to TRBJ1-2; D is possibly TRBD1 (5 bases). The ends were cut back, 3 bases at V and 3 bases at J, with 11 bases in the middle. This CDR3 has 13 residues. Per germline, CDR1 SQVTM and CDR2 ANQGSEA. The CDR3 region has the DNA TGCAGCGTTGAGGGGGGAGGGTACTATGGCTACACCTTC. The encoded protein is CSVEGGGYYGYTF.

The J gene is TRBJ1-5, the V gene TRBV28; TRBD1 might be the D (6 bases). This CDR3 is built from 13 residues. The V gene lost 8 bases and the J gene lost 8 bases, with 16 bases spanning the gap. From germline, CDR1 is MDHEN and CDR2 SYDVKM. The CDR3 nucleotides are TGTGCCAGCGGTAACAGGGCCCCCAAGCCCCAGCATTTT. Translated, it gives CASGNRAPKPQHF.

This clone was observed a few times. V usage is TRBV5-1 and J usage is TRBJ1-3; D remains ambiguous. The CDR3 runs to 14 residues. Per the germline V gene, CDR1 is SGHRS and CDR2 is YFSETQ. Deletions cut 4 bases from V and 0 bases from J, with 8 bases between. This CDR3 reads CASSPSRSGNTIYF. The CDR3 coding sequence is TGCGCCAGCAGCCCGTCTCGCTCTGGAAACACCATATATTTT.

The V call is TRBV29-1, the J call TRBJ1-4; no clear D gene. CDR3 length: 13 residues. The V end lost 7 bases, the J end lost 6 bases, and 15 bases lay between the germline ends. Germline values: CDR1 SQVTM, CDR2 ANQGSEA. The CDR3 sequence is CSARRLFDEKLFF. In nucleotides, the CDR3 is TGCAGCGCCCGCAGGCTCTTTGATGAAAAACTGTTTTTT.